Shown below are 19 T cell receptor beta chains from a single sample sequenced in a study of T cell repertoires in cytomegalovirus infection. MiXCR, applied by TCRdb to the reads, yields one record per CDR3 protein. The repertoire includes approximately 170,000 distinct CDR3 sequences, 17% of them detected once, and approximately 19% sits in the top ten. Source material: CD8+ T cells from PBMCs. The receptor set was obtained from a human donor in good health (CMV status not recorded). Some clones in this sample may be carry-over from other donors' samples.

The rearrangement links TRBV6-1 to TRBJ2-1, with 12 bases that match TRBD1. The CDR3 sequence is 17 residues long. Germline loops: CDR1 MNHNS, CDR2 SASEGT. The V segment lost 6 bases and the J segment 8 bases; nucleotides outside the gene matches: 14. The CDR3 DNA is TGTGCCAGCAGAACTATCGGGACAGGGGGCGAGAGCCATGAGCAGTTCTTC. It encodes CASRTIGTGGESHEQFF.

The rearrangement joins TRBV7-9 to TRBJ1-4; 7 bases agree with TRBD1. The CDR3 extends over 15 amino acids. With 4 bases clipped from V and 8 bases from J, the junction kept 10 bases outside the gene matches. Germline V gene sequence: CDR1 SEHNR, CDR2 FQNEAQ (reference sequence). The CDR3 nucleotides read TGTGCCAGCAGCTCATCCGGGACAGAGAGGGAAAAACTGTTTTTT. Amino acids: CASSSSGTEREKLFF.

The rearrangement links TRBV12-3 or TRBV12-4 to TRBJ2-1, with D perhaps being TRBD1 or TRBD2 (6 bases each). This CDR3 is 14 amino acids long. V dropped 2 bases and J dropped 5 bases, with 10 bases sitting between them. The CDR3 sequence: CASSLRGPDNEQFF. CDR3 sequence (DNA): TGTGCCAGCAGTTTACGGGGGCCCGACAATGAGCAGTTCTTC.

This clonotype was seen only a few times. The chain employs TRBV28 and TRBJ2-7; tentatively, D is TRBD2 (5 bases). V shed 11 bases and J shed 0 bases, with 14 bases lying between them. This CDR3 has 13 amino acids. The germline gives CDR1 MDHEN, CDR2 SYDVKM. The CDR3 DNA reads TGTGCCGGCCGGAGGTCTAGCTCCTACGAGCAGTACTTC. Translating gives CAGRRSSSYEQYF.

V is TRBV4-1 and J is TRBJ2-1; D not resolved. The CDR3 contains 14 residues. Trimming took off 0 bases at V and 6 bases at J, with 9 bases between the two ends. In germline, CDR1 is MGHRA, CDR2 YSYEKL. This CDR3 is CASSQDTLGNEQFF. DNA of the CDR3: TGCGCCAGCAGCCAAGATACCCTAGGCAATGAGCAGTTCTTC.

The chain is built from TRBV7-6 and TRBJ1-5, with a possible D match to TRBD1 (6 bases). The germline gives CDR1 SGHVS, CDR2 FNYEAQ. The CDR3 loop spans 17 amino acids. V lost 1 base, J lost 6 bases, and 19 bases lay in between. The CDR3 bases are TGTGCCAGCAGCTTAGAGAGGGGGGACAAACAGAGTCAGCCCCAGCATTTT. It encodes CASSLERGDKQSQPQHF. Using reference TRBV7-6 and TRBJ1-5 for the parts outside the CDR3, the full variable domain is GAGVSQSPRYKVTKRGQDVALRCDPISGHVSLYWYRQALGQGPEFLTYFNYEAQQDKSGLPNDRFSAERPEGSISTLTIQRTEQRDSAMYRCASSLERGDKQSQPQHFGDGTRLSIL.

The rearrangement joins TRBV10-3 to TRBJ1-2; no reliable D call. V was shortened by 0 bases and J by 6 bases, with 8 bases between the two germline ends. CDR3 size: 13 residues. Per germline, CDR1 ENHRY and CDR2 SYGVKD. DNA for the CDR3: TGTGCCATCAGTGAGTCGGCCGCGAATGGCTACACCTTC. It translates to CAISESAANGYTF.

This chain links TRBV27 with TRBJ2-5; perhaps TRBD1 as D (6 bases). Germline V gives CDR1 MNHEY, CDR2 SMNVEV (reference sequence). This CDR3 comprises 13 residues. The V end lost 2 bases, the J end lost 4 bases, and 8 bases lay between the germline ends. This CDR3 is CASSLGRGETQYF. In DNA form, the CDR3 reads TGTGCCAGCAGTTTAGGCAGGGGAGAGACCCAGTACTTC.

This chain connects TRBV7-2 to TRBJ2-7; perhaps TRBD2 as D (5 bases). Germline V gene lookup returns CDR1 SGHTA and CDR2 FQGNSA. This CDR3 spans 14 amino acids. Trimming pared 3 bases from V and 2 bases from J, leaving 11 bases between. This CDR3 is CASSFSGFPYEQYF. CDR3 DNA sequence: TGTGCCAGCAGCTTCAGCGGCTTTCCCTACGAGCAGTACTTC.

The chain joins TRBV12-3 or TRBV12-4 to TRBJ2-7, with 11 bases aligning to TRBD2. V lost 6 bases to trimming and J lost 4 bases; unmatched junction nucleotides: 11. The CDR3 has 16 residues. Here the CDR3 DNA reads TGTGCCAGCAGACCTACTGGGACTAGCGGATCTTACGAGCAGTACTTC. Amino acids: CASRPTGTSGSYEQYF.

This clonotype was seen more than once but under ten times. The CDR3 sequence: CASSPWREAFF. As DNA, the CDR3 is TGTGCCAGCAGCCCCTGGCGGGAAGCTTTCTTT. The chain recombines TRBV28 with TRBJ1-1; D unclear. CDR3 length equals 11 residues. The germline V and J ends were trimmed by 6 bases and 8 bases, with 10 bases remaining between them. Germline V gene data show CDR1 as MDHEN and CDR2 as SYDVKM.

This chain's CDR3 is CASTSGTDTQYF. CDR3 bases: TGTGCCAGCACCTCAGGAACAGATACGCAGTATTTT. J is TRBJ2-3 and V is TRBV6-2 or TRBV6-3; D remains unclear. V dropped 7 bases and J dropped 3 bases, with 8 bases sitting between them. Germline lookup yields CDR1 MNHEY and CDR2 SVGEGT. The CDR3 runs 12 residues.

V and J are TRBV2 and TRBJ1-2; 7 bases line up with TRBD1. The germline gives CDR1 SNHLY, CDR2 FYNNEI. The CDR3 contains 15 residues. V shed 1 base and J 2 bases; nucleotides not matched to a gene: 4. The CDR3 region has the DNA TGTGCCAGCAGTGAAGGCCAGGGGGGGAACTATGGCTACACCTTC. It translates to CASSEGQGGNYGYTF.

This chain links TRBV12-5 with TRBJ1-2; no reliable D call. Germline values: CDR1 LGHNT, CDR2 FRNRAP. This CDR3 has 16 residues. Trimming removed 1 base at V and 0 bases at J, with 12 bases between. The CDR3 reads CASGLARPDSNYGYTF. CDR3 DNA sequence: TGTGCTAGTGGTTTGGCCCGCCCTGATTCTAACTATGGCTACACCTTC.

In its sample, this clonotype was seen a few times. The rearrangement uses TRBV19 and TRBJ2-5; D is possibly TRBD2 (6 bases). The V end was cut by 5 bases, the J end by 4 bases, with 20 bases between. The CDR3 has 16 residues. CDR1 LNHDA and CDR2 SQIVND come from the germline V gene (reference sequence). DNA of the CDR3: TGTGCCAGTAGTGGATTCCGGGACTCCCCTTCAGAGACCCAGTACTTC. It codes for CASSGFRDSPSETQYF.

This clonotype was seen a few times. The chain carries TRBV7-8 and TRBJ1-2, with 9 bases that match TRBD1. Losses at the gene ends were 5 bases for V and 6 bases for J; bases not matched to a gene: 13. Germline CDR1 is SGHVS and CDR2 is FQNEAQ. This CDR3 contains 16 residues. The CDR3 region has the DNA TGTGCCAGCAGCCCGCTCCGGGACAGGGCGAAGGATGGCTACACCTTC. It codes for CASSPLRDRAKDGYTF.

J is TRBJ2-1 and V is TRBV7-6, with D perhaps assigned TRBD1 or TRBD2 (6 bases each). The CDR3 contains 14 residues. The germline gives CDR1 SGHVS, CDR2 FNYEAQ. Between the trimmed V and J ends, which lost 4 bases and 5 bases, there was a span of 12 bases. CDR3 DNA sequence: TGTGCCAGCAGCTCCCGAAGGGGGGACAATGAGCAGTTCTTC. It is translated as CASSSRRGDNEQFF. The full variable domain, rest sourced from reference TRBV7-6 and TRBJ2-1, is GAGVSQSPRYKVTKRGQDVALRCDPISGHVSLYWYRQALGQGPEFLTYFNYEAQQDKSGLPNDRFSAERPEGSISTLTIQRTEQRDSAMYRCASSSRRGDNEQFFGPGTRLTVL.

V is TRBV29-1 and J is TRBJ2-2; D call uncertain. This CDR3 contains 16 residues. Trimming removed 0 bases at V and 0 bases at J, with 11 bases between. The V gene's germline CDR1 is SQVTM and CDR2 ANQGSEA. The CDR3 DNA reads as TGCAGCGTTGAAGATTTGCGGAAGGCGAACACCGGGGAGCTGTTTTTT. Translated: CSVEDLRKANTGELFF.

This clonotype was counted a few times. J is TRBJ1-5 and V is TRBV6-6; D gene unclear. The V and J ends lost 6 bases and 0 bases respectively, with 9 bases between them. Germline V gene sequence: CDR1 MNHNY, CDR2 SVGAGI (reference sequence). CDR3 length equals 14 residues. This CDR3 reads CASRADYSNQPQHF. The CDR3 nucleotides read TGTGCCAGCAGAGCCGATTATAGCAATCAGCCCCAGCATTTT.